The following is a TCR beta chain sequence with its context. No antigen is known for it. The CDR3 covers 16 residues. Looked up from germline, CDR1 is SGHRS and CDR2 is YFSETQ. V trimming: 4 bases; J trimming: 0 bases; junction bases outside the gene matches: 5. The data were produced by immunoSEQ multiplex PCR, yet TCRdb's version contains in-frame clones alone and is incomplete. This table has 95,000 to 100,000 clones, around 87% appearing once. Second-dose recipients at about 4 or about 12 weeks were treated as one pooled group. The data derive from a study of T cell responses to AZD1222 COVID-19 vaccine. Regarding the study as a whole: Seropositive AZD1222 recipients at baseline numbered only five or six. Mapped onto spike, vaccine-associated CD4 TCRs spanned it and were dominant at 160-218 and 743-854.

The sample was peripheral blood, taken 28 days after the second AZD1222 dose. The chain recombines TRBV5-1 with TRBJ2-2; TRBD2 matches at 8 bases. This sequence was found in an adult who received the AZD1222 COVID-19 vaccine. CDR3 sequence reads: CASSPGGGPNTGELFF. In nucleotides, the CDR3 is TGCGCCAGCAGCCCGGGGGGGGGCCCGAACACCGGGGAGCTGTTTTTT. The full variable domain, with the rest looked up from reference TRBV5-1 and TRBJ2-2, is KAGVTQTPRYLIKTRGQQVTLSCSPISGHRSVSWYQQTPGQGLQFLFEYFSETQRNKGNFPGRFSGRQFSNSRSEMNVSTLELGDSALYLCASSPGGGPNTGELFFGEGSRLTVL.